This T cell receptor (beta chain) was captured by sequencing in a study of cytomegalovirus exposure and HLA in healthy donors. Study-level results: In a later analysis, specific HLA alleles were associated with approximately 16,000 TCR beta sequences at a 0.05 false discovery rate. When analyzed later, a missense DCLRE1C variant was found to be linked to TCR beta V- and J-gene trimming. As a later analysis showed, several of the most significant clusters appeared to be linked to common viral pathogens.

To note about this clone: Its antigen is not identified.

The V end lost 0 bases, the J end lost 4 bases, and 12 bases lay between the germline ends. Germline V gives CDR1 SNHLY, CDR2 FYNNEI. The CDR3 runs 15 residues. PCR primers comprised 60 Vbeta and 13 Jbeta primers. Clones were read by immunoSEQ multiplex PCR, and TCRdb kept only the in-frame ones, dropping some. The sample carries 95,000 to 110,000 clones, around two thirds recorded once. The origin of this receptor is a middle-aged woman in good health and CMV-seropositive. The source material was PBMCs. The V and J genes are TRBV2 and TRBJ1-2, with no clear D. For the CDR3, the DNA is TGTGCCAGCAGTGAAGCGGCCGGGAGCCTCTATGGCTACACCTTC. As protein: CASSEAAGSLYGYTF.